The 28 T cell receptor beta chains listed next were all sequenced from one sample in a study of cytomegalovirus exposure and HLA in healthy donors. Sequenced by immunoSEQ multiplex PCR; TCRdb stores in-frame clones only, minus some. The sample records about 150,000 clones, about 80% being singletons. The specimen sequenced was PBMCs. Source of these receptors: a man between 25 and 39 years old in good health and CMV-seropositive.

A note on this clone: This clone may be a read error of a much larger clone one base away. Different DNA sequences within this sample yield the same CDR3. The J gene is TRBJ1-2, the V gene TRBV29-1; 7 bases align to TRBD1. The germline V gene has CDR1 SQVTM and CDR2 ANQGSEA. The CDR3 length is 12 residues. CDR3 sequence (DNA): TGCAGTGTGGGGGACAGCATCTATGGCTACACCTTC. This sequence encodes CSVGDSIYGYTF.

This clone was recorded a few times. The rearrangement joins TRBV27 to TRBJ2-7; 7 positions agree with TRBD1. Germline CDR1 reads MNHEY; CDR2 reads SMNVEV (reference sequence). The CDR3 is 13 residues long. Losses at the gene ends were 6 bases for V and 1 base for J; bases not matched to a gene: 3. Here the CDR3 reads CASSKGASYEQYF. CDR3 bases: TGTGCCAGCAGCAAGGGGGCTTCCTACGAGCAGTACTTC.

The CDR3 coding sequence is TGTGCCAGCAGTCCCCTCGGGCTAGCGGGAGTGAACGAGCAGTACTTC. Protein: CASSPLGLAGVNEQYF. The rearrangement joins TRBV27 to TRBJ2-7; TRBD2 matches at 10 bases. Germline CDR1 and CDR2: MNHEY and SMNVEV (reference sequence). The CDR3 is 16 residues long. V dropped 5 bases and J dropped 5; count of bases not matched to a gene: 12.

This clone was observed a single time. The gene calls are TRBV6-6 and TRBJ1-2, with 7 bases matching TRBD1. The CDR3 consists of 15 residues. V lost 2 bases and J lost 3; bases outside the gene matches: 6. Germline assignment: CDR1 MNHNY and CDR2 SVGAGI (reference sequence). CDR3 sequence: CASSYQDRRDYGYTF. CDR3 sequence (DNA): TGTGCCAGCAGTTACCAGGACAGGAGAGACTATGGCTACACCTTC.

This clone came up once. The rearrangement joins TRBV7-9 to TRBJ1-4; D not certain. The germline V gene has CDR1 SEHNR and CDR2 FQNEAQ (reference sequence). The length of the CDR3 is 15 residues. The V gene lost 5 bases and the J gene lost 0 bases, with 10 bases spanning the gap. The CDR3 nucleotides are TGTGCCAGCAGCAAGCCGGGTGCAACTAATGAAAAACTGTTTTTT. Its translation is CASSKPGATNEKLFF.

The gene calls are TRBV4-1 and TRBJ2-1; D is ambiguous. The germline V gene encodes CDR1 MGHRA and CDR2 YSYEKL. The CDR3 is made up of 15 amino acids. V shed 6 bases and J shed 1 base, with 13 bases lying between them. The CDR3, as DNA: TGCGCCAGCAGTTCTAATATTCGATCCTACAATGAGCAGTTCTTC. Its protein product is CASSSNIRSYNEQFF.

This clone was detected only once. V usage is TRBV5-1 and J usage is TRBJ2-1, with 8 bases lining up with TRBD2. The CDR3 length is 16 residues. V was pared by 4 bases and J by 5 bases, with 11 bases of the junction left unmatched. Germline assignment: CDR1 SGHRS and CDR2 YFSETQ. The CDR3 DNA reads TGCGCCAGCAGCGGACTTAGCGGGAAGGGACACAATGAGCAGTTCTTC. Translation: CASSGLSGKGHNEQFF.

The CDR3 region has the DNA TGTGCCAGCAGCCCCTCGGGGTTGGGGACAGGGGATGAGACCCAGTACTTC. Translation: CASSPSGLGTGDETQYF. This chain joins TRBV7-3 and TRBJ2-5; 10 nucleotides agree with TRBD1. CDR1 and CDR2 (germline): SGHTA, FQGTGA. V gave up 5 bases and J gave up 5 bases; unmatched junction bases: 14. The CDR3 runs to 17 residues.

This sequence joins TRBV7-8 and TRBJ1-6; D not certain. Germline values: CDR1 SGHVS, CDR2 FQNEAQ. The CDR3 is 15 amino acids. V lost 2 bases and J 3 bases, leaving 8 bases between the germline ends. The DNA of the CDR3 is TGTGCCAGCAGCTTAAGACTCCACTATAATTCACCCCTCCACTTT. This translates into CASSLRLHYNSPLHF.

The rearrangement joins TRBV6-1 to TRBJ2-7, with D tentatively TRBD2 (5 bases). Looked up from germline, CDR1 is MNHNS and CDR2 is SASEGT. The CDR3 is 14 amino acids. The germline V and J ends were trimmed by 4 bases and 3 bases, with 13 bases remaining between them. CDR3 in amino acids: CASSANLRGYEQYF. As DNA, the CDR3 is TGTGCCAGCAGTGCTAACCTCCGGGGCTACGAGCAGTACTTC.

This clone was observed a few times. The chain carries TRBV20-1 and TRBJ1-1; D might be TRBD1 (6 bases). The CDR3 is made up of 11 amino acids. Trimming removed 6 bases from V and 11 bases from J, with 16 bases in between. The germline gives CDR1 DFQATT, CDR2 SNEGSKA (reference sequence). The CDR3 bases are TGCAGTGCCGGCGGGGGGGCAGCTGCTTTCTTT. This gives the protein CSAGGGAAAFF.

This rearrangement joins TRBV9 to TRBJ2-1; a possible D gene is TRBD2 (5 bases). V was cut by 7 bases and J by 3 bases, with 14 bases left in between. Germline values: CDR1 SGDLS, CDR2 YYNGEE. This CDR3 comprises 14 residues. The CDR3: CASGSGRDYNEQFF. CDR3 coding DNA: TGTGCCAGCGGCTCCGGACGGGACTACAATGAGCAGTTCTTC. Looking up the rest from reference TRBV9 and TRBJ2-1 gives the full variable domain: DSGVTQTPKHLITATGQRVTLRCSPRSGDLSVYWYQQSLDQGLQFLIQYYNGEERAKGNILERFSAQQFPDLHSELNLSSLELGDSALYFCASGSGRDYNEQFFGPGTRLTVL.

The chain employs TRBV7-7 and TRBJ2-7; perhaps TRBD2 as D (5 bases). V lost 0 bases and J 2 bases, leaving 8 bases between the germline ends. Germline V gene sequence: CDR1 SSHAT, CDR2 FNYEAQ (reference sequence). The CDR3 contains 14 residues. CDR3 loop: CASSLAIGAYEQYF. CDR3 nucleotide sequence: TGTGCCAGCAGCTTAGCGATCGGGGCCTACGAGCAGTACTTC.

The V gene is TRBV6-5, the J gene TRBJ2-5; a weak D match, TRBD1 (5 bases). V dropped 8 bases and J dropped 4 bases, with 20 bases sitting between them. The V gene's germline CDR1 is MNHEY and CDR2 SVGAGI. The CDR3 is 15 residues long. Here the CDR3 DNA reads TGTGCCAGCTCCACCGCAACAGGTGCCCGAGAGACCCAGTACTTC. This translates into CASSTATGARETQYF.

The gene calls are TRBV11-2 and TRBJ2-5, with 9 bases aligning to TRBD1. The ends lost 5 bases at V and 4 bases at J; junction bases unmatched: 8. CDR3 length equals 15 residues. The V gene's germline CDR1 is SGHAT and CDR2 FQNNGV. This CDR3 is CASSTGQGVGETQYF. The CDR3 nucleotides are TGTGCCAGCAGCACGGGACAGGGAGTTGGAGAGACCCAGTACTTC.

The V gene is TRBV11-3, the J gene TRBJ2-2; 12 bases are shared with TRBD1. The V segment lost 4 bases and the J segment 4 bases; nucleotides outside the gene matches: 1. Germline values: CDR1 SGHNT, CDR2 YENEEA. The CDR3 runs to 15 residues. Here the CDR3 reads CASSSGQGATGELFF. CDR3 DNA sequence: TGTGCCAGCAGCTCGGGACAGGGGGCCACCGGGGAGCTGTTTTTT. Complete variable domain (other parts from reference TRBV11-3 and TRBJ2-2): EAGVVQSPRYKIIEKKQPVAFWCNPISGHNTLYWYLQNLGQGPELLIRYENEEAVDDSQLPKDRFSAERLKGVDSTLKIQPAELGDSAVYLCASSSGQGATGELFFGEGSRLTVL.

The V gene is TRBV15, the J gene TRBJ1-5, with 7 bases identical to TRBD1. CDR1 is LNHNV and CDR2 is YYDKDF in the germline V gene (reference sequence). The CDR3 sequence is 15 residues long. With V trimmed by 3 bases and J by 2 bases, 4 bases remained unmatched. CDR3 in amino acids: CATSRTGYGNQPQHF. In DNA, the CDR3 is TGTGCCACCAGCAGGACAGGGTATGGCAATCAGCCCCAGCATTTT.

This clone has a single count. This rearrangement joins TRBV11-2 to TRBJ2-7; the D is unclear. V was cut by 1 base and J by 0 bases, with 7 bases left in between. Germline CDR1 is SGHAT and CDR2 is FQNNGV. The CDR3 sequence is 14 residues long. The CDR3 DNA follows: TGTGCCAGCAGCTTAGCCCTTAGCTCCTACGAGCAGTACTTC. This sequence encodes CASSLALSSYEQYF. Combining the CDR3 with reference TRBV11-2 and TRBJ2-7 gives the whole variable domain EAGVAQSPRYKIIEKRQSVAFWCNPISGHATLYWYQQILGQGPKLLIQFQNNGVVDDSQLPKDRFSAERLKGVDSTLKIQPAKLEDSAVYLCASSLALSSYEQYFGPGTRLTVT.

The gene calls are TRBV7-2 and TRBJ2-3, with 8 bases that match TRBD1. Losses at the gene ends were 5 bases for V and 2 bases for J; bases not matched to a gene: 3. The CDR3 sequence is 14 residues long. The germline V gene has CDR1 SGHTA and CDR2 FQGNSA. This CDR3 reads CASSRTGTTDTQYF. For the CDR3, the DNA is TGTGCCAGCAGCCGGACAGGGACCACAGATACGCAGTATTTT.

CDR3 bases: TGCGCCAGCAGCTTGGAAGGGACAGGGGGAGGCGAGCAGTACTTC. Amino acid sequence: CASSLEGTGGGEQYF. The chain carries TRBV5-1 and TRBJ2-7; the match to TRBD1 covers 11 bases. This CDR3 comprises 15 residues. Germline V CDR1 and CDR2: SGHRS, YFSETQ. V shed 0 bases, J shed 6 bases, and the junction held 5 bases outside the gene matches.

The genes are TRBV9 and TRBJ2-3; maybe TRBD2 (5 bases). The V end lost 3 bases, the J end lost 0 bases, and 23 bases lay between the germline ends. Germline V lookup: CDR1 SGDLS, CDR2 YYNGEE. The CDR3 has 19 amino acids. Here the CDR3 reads CASSAQRTAGVSSTDTQYF. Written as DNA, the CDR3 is TGTGCCAGCAGCGCCCAACGCACGGCGGGCGTTTCTAGCACAGATACGCAGTATTTT.

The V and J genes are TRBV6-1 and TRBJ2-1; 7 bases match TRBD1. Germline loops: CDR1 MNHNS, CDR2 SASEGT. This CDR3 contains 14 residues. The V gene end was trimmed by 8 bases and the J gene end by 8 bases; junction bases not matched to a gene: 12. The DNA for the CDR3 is TGTGCCAGCGACAGGGTGGGGGTAGTCCATGAGCAGTTCTTC. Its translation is CASDRVGVVHEQFF.

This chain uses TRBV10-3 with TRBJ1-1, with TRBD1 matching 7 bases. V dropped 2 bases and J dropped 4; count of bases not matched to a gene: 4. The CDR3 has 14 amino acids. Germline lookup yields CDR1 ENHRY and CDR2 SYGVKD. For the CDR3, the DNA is TGTGCCATCAGTGAGAAGAGGGGGCCCACTGAAGCTTTCTTT. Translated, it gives CAISEKRGPTEAFF.

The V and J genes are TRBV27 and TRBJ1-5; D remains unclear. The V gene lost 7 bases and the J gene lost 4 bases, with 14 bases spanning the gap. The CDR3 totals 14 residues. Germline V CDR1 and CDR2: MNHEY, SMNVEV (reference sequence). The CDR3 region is CASMVKTGNQPQHF. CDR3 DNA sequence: TGTGCCAGCATGGTGAAGACGGGAAATCAGCCCCAGCATTTT.

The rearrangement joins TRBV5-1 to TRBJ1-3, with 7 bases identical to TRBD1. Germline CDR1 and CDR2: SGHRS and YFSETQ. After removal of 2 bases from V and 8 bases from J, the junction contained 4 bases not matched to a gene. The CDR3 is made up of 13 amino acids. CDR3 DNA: TGCGCCAGCAGCTTAACAGGGGCAGACACCATATATTTT. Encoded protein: CASSLTGADTIYF.

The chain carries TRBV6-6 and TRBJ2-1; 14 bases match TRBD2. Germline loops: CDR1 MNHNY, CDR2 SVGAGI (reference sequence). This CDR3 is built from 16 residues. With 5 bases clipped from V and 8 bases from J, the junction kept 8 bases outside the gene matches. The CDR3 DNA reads TGTGCCAGCAGTACCGCCGGGACTAGCGGGAGAGATGAGCAGTTCTTC. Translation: CASSTAGTSGRDEQFF.

Here the CDR3 DNA reads TGTGCCATCAGTGAGACGGACTTATCCGGGGAGCTGTTTTTT. Translated: CAISETDLSGELFF. The chain carries TRBV10-3 and TRBJ2-2, with D perhaps matching TRBD2 (5 bases). V lost 2 bases to trimming and J lost 6 bases, with 10 bases between them. The CDR3 consists of 14 residues. Germline CDR1 and CDR2: ENHRY and SYGVKD.

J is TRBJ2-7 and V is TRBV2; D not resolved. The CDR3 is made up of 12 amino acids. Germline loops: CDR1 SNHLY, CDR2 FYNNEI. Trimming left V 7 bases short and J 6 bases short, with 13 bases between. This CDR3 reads CASIASLGEQYF. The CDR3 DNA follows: TGTGCCAGCATCGCTAGTTTGGGCGAGCAGTACTTC.